The clone carrying this T cell receptor (beta chain) appeared a single time. These data come from a study of blood T cell repertoires in COVID-19. Study as a whole: Both acute and convalescent COVID-19 samples were obtained from the United States, Italy and Spain. T cells, B-cell-depleted T cells, or PBMCs provided the cDNA or gDNA that served as material.

As originally analysed: Cell counts per sample came from amplifying reference gene primers. Sequenced by immunoSEQ multiplex PCR; TCRdb stores in-frame clones only, minus some. The D gene and trimming were derived from the DNA, and the V and J assignments and clone size from that table. The data hold roughly 98,000 clones, with approximately 79% observed a single time. Trimming took 2 bases from V and 4 from J, leaving 11 bases between them. The CDR3 runs to 13 residues. CDR1 and CDR2 from the germline V gene are GTSNPN and SVGIG (reference sequence). The receptor was derived from a man between 70 and 80 years old with active or convalescent COVID-19. This chain joins TRBV30 and TRBJ2-5; D is unresolved. Input material: peripheral blood. The CDR3 region has the DNA TGTGCCTGGAGTCCGAACTCCCCAGAGACCCAGTACTTC. This sequence encodes CAWSPNSPETQYF.